The clone carrying this T cell receptor (beta chain) has only a few counts. Its target is unknown. This may be a read error, as it is one base from a much larger clone. This sample is drawn from a study of molecular identifiers for immune sequencing clone quantification. Study observations and caveats: The share of molecules held by clones above 20 RNA copies was over 98% in effector cells and under 1% in naive cells.

Germline loops: CDR1 LNHDA, CDR2 SQIVND (reference sequence). This CDR3 spans 13 amino acids. The V and J ends lost 5 bases and 8 bases, in that order; junction bases with no gene match: 8. TCRdb redid the calling of the PCR reads with MiXCR, one entry per CDR3 protein. Of about 68,000 distinct CDR3 sequences in the sample, about a sixth are singletons; the top ten hold 1.5%. The source is a human donor in good health. Some libraries in this study had Jurkat cell RNA spiked in. Material: naive CD8+ T cells from blood, with Jurkat cell RNA spiked in. Noted subset: FACS-sorted CD8+CD4-CCR7+CD45RA+ naive T cells. This chain uses TRBV19 with TRBJ1-1; TRBD1 matches 7 bases. Written as DNA, the CDR3 is TGTGCCAGTAGTGCAAGGGGGCCCTTAGAAGCTTTCTTT. Translation gives CASSARGPLEAFF.